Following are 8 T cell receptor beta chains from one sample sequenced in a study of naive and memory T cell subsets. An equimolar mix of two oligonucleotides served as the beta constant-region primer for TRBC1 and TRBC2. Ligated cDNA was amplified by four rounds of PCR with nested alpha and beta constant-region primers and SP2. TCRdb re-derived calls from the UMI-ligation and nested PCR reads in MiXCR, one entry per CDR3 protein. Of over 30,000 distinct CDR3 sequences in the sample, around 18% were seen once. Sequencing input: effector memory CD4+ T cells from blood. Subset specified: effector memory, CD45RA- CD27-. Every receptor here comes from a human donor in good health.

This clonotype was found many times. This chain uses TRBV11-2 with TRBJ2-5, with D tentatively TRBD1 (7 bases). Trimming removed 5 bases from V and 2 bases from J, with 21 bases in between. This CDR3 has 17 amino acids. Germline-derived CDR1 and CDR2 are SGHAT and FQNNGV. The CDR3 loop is CASSPTRTGLKQETQYF. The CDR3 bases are TGTGCCAGCAGCCCCACAAGGACAGGACTAAAACAAGAGACCCAGTACTTC.

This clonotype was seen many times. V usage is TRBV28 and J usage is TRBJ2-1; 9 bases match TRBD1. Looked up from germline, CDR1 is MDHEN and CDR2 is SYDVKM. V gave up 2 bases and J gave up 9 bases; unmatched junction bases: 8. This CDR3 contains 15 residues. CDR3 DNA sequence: TGTGCCAGCAGTTTAGCCGGGACAGGGAAAGGTGAGCAGTTCTTC. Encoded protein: CASSLAGTGKGEQFF.

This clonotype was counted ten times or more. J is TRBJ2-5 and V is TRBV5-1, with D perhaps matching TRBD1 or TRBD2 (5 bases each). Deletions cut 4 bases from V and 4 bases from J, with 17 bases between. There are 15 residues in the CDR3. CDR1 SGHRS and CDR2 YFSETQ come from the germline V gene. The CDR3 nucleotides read TGCGCCAGCAGCCCCACGGACGGGGCGGGAGAGACCCAGTACTTC. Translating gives CASSPTDGAGETQYF.

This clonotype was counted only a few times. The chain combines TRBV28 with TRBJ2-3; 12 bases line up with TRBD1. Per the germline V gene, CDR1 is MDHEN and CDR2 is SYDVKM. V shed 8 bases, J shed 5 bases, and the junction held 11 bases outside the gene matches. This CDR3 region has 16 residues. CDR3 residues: CASGTGGILGGDTQYF. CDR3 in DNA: TGTGCCAGCGGGACAGGGGGCATCTTGGGCGGAGATACGCAGTATTTT.

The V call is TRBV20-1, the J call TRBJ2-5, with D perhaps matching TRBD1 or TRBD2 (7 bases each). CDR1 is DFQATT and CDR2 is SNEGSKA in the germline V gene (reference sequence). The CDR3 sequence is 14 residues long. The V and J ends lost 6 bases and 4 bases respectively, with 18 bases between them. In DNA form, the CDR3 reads TGCAGTGCCCCGACAGGGAGGGCCCCAGAGACCCAGTACTTC. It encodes CSAPTGRAPETQYF.

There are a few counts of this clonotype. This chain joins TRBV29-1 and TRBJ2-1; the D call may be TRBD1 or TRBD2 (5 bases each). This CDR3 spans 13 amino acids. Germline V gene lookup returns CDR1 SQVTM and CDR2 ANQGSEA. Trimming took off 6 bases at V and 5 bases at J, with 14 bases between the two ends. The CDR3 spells CSVAGTNNNEQFF. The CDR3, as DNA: TGCAGCGTGGCCGGGACCAACAACAATGAGCAGTTCTTC.

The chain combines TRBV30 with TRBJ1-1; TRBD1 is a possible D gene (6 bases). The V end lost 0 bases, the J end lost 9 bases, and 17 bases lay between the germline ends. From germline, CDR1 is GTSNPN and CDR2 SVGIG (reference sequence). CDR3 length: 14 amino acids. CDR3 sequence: CAWSVRTVSSQAFF. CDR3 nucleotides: TGTGCCTGGAGTGTACGGACAGTAAGCTCCCAAGCTTTCTTT.

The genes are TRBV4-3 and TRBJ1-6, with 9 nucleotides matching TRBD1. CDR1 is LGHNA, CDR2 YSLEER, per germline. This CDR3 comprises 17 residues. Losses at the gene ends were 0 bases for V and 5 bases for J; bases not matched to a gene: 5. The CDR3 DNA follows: TGCGCCAGCAGCCAAGACCCGACAGGGGGTAATAATTCACCCCTCCACTTT. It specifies CASSQDPTGGNNSPLHF.